This TCR beta chain stems from a study of blood T cell repertoires in COVID-19. For the study at large: Italy, Spain and the United States were the sources of the convalescent and acute COVID-19 samples. From T cells, B-cell-depleted T cells, or PBMCs came the material, which was cDNA or gDNA.

In the authors' methods: Estimation of nucleated cell counts relied on the amplification of reference gene primers. The assay was immunoSEQ multiplex PCR, and TCRdb's table has in-frame clones only and misses some. V, J and clone size are taken as reported in that table, and D and trimming were inferred from the DNA itself. The sample has tens of thousands of clones; 70% to 85% are singletons. From germline, CDR1 is MNHNS and CDR2 SASEGT. This CDR3 contains 15 residues. With V trimmed by 2 bases and J by 4 bases, 5 bases remained unmatched. The chain links TRBV6-1 to TRBJ1-2; 9 bases match TRBD1. The sample comprised peripheral blood. This receptor was identified in a woman aged 60-75 years with acute or convalescent COVID-19. CDR3 region: CASSEWGQGGYGYTF. CDR3 bases: TGTGCCAGCAGTGAATGGGGACAGGGTGGCTATGGCTACACCTTC.